This T cell receptor beta chain was recorded in a study of blood T cell repertoires in COVID-19. Study summary: Samples taken during acute and convalescent COVID-19 were collected in the United States, Italy and Spain. PBMCs, B-cell-depleted T cells, or T cells provided the cDNA or gDNA that made up the material.

From germline, CDR1 is MNHNY and CDR2 SVGAGI (reference sequence). The CDR3 runs to 12 residues. Trimming took off 6 bases at V and 3 bases at J, with 9 bases between the two ends. This table comes from immunoSEQ multiplex PCR, and its TCRdb copy is limited to in-frame clones, with some not included. The table shows 55,000 to 80,000 clones, with just under 85% occurring only once. The genes are TRBV6-6 and TRBJ2-7; D remains ambiguous. This TCR came from a man in his 70s with acute or convalescent COVID-19. Sequenced sample: peripheral blood. The CDR3 region has the DNA TGTGCCAGCAGGAAACAAAACTACGAGCAGTACTTC. It encodes CASRKQNYEQYF.